This T cell receptor (delta chain) originates from a study of Vγ9Vδ2 T cells in congenital toxoplasmosis (dated by TCRdb to 2020 to 2022). The study in broad terms: Congenital toxoplasmosis was diagnosed using IgG, IgM and IgA serology, Western blot and an in-house interferon-gamma release assay. Gamma and delta chain CDR3 repertoires of sorted blood gammadelta T cells were compared between congenitally T. gondii-infected and uninfected infants. Repertoire sequencing was done on samples from infants at 2 months after birth and at 1 year of age. At 2 months, TCR sequencing included about 5 infected and around ten uninfected infants, while at 1 year the sequenced group was 3 infected and 4 uninfected infants.

cDNA was made by template-switch reverse transcription with TRGC- and TRDC-specific primers in one tube, using SuperScript II. The TRGC primer was designed to bind both the TRGC1 and TRGC2 constant genes. TRG and TRD amplification used the KAPA Real-Time Library Amplification Kit, with AMPure XP bead purification between steps. Index PCR with the Nextera XT Index Kit was used to add Illumina sequencing adapters. An Illumina MiSeq running the V2 300 kit was used to sequence the TRG and TRD amplicons, producing 150 bp paired-end reads. Concerning the study's data processing: Before further analysis, read quality was checked using FastQC version 0.11.8. Reads were aligned against the TRG or TRD reference genes from GenBank, and CDR3 sequences were constructed using MiXCR version 3.0.3. Default MiXCR settings were used with one exception: TRDD gene segments were assembled from 3 consecutive nucleotides instead of 5. N additions, CDR3 length, J segment length and clonotype sharing between samples were computed with VDJtools version 1.2.1. CDR3 sequences that were out of frame or contained stop codons were removed from the analysis. Infant repertoires were compared for overlap with previously published fetal, cord blood and adult blood Vgamma9Vdelta2 repertoires. TCRdb called clones from the public reads with CATT, and repeated DNA sequences were later combined into one row. The V and J calls follow TCRdb's processing rather than the paper's. This sample gives about 710 delta-chain clones in total; around 50% of them show up just once. Roughly 25% of the sample is held by the ten biggest clonotypes.

V is cut back by 8 bases and J by 0 bases, with 20 bases in the junction unmatched. Reading from cysteine to phenylalanine, the CDR3 counts 20 amino acids. Only CDR3 DNA remains: 60 bases, in frame from the first base. CDR1 TSWWSYY and CDR2 QGS are derived from the germline V gene. There are a few counts of this clone. The specificity of this receptor is unknown. A read error likely explains this, since a far larger clone differs by one base. Other DNA variants within this sample encode the same CDR3. What the research found in general, with its limitations: Compared with uninfected infants, infected infants at 2 months appeared to have fewer N additions in their TRGV9 and TRDV2 CDR3s, and this was especially true for TRDV2-TRDJ1 sequences. Two months was the earliest age with enough suitable sample material for TCR repertoire analysis, so newborn repertoires were not sequenced. Repertoire differences between infected and uninfected infants were less clearly seen at 1 year of age than at 2 months. Germline-encoded fetal-type TRDV2 CDR3 sequences seemed to be more prevalent in infected than in uninfected approximately 2-month-old infants, with an in utero expansion footprint being suggested. A public TRGV9 clonotype was highly prevalent in both infected and uninfected infants.

The same treatment, using spiramycin and/or pyrimethamine plus sulfadiazine plus folinic acid, was given to mothers of both infected and uninfected infants. All infants, infected and uninfected, were born by term delivery after more than 37 weeks of gestation. Around 0.97 mL of blood was turned into PBMCs through Lymphoprep gradient centrifugation, and the PBMCs were then cryopreserved in liquid nitrogen and sent to Belgium. After thawing, the PBMCs were labeled with Zombie NIR viability dye and stained with antibodies against CD3, TCR gammadelta, Vgamma9 and Vdelta2. A FACSAria III was used to sort CD3+ TCRgammadelta+ T cells, reaching a mean purity of about 98%. The RNeasy Micro Kit was used to isolate RNA from about 10,000 sorted gammadelta T cells per sample. The infants were born to mothers who were enrolled with primary T. gondii infection during pregnancy. Peripheral blood was collected from the infants at an outpatient microbiology and virology center in Pavia, Italy.

This chain joins TRDV1 to TRDJ1, and 11 junction bases match TRDD3. The source of this sequence is a child under 10 years old born to a mother with Toxoplasma gondii infection during pregnancy, either congenitally infected or uninfected (not recorded which). Sequenced: gamma-delta T cells from blood. The sequenced DNA is TGTGCTCTTTGGCCTAATCCTTCCTACGTGGGGGATACGTACACCGATAAACTCATCTTT. The encoded protein is CALWPNPSYVGDTYTDKLIF.